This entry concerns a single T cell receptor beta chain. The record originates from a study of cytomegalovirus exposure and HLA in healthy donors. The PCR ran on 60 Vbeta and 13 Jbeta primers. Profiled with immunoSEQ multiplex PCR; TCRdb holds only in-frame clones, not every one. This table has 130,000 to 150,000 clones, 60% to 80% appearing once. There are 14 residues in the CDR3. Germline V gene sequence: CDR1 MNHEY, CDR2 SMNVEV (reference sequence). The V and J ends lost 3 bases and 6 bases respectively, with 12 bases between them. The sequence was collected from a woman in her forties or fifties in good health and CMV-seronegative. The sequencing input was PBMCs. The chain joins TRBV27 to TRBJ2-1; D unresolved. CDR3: CASSFSPPGNEQFF. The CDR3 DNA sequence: TGTGCCAGCAGTTTCTCCCCACCCGGCAATGAGCAGTTCTTC.